This T cell receptor beta chain was captured in a study of T cell changes during pregnancy in multiple sclerosis. Generated by immunoSEQ multiplex PCR, the TCRdb table keeps only in-frame clones and is missing some. The table lists 60,000 to 85,000 clones, about 90% of them singletons. Trimming took 3 bases from V and 6 from J; bases not matched to a gene: 9. Per germline, CDR1 MRHNA and CDR2 SNTAGT. The length of the CDR3 is 16 residues. This chain connects TRBV6-4 to TRBJ2-3; 10 bases line up with TRBD2. This clonotype was obtained from a female donor in good health, enrolled as a control in a pregnancy study. Here the sequenced sample was peripheral blood, taken in the second trimester of pregnancy. CDR3 region: CASSEASGGALDTQYF. In DNA, the CDR3 is TGTGCCAGCAGTGAAGCGAGCGGGGGGGCCTTGGATACGCAGTATTTT.